The 5 T cell receptor beta chains in this list originate from one sample, sequenced in a study of tumor and adjacent non-tumor tissue in lung cancer. RNA was extracted from bulk tissue without any cell sorting. This non-tumor lung sample came from over 3 cm beyond the tumor edge. TCRbeta libraries were built with three rounds of nested PCR, modified from ARM-PCR. TCRdb recomputed calls from the multiplex PCR reads with MiXCR, one row per CDR3 protein. The sample records about 50,000 distinct CDR3 sequences, 74% being singletons. The sample taken for sequencing was distant non-tumor lung tissue. The receptor set was obtained from a woman in her sixties or seventies with non-small cell lung cancer.

This clonotype was counted a single time. V gene TRBV6-2 or TRBV6-3 combines with J gene TRBJ2-3; TRBD2 is a possible D gene (5 bases). Trimming pared 7 bases from V and 4 bases from J, leaving 24 bases between. Germline V CDR1 and CDR2: MNHEY, SVGEGT. The CDR3 contains 17 residues. The CDR3 DNA reads as TGTGCCAGCAATTTACTACCTAGTGGGAGTACCGCAGATACGCAGTATTTT. Protein product: CASNLLPSGSTADTQYF.

To note about this clonotype: The germline gene is not matched at one end of the junction; a read error may be the cause. V gene TRBV6-2 or TRBV6-3 combines with J gene TRBJ2-2; D might be TRBD2 (5 bases). The CDR3 spans 14 residues. Per the germline V gene, CDR1 is MNHEY and CDR2 is SVGEGT. The CDR3 here is CASSFSSNTGKLSF. DNA for the CDR3: TGTGCCAGCAGTTTTTCTTCGAACACCGGGAAGCTGTCTTTT.

Remarks on this clonotype: A junction boundary mismatches the germline segment, possibly from a read error. The chain carries TRBV20-1 and TRBJ1-2; 8 positions match TRBD1. Germline values: CDR1 DFQATT, CDR2 SNEGSKA (reference sequence). This CDR3 contains 14 residues. CDR3 coding DNA: TGCAGTGCTAGAGAACAGGGGGTATTGGACGGCTGCACCTTC. Its translation is CSAREQGVLDGCTF.

In the case of this clonotype: Likely a read error: the CDR3 ends without its conserved phenylalanine or tryptophan. The genes are TRBV11-2 and TRBJ1-5; TRBD1 aligns across 8 bases. The CDR3 totals 14 residues. Germline values: CDR1 SGHAT, CDR2 FQNNGV. Here the CDR3 reads CVSSRTGTDQHQHY. CDR3 DNA sequence: TGTGTCAGCAGCAGGACAGGGACCGATCAGCACCAGCATTAT.

Concerning this clonotype itself: Just one base apart from a much larger clone, this may be a read error. This chain links TRBV10-3 with TRBJ1-2, with 7 bases matching TRBD1. The CDR3 covers 14 residues. The germline V gene has CDR1 ENHRY and CDR2 SYGVKD. The CDR3 sequence: CAVRSSQGHDGYTF. The CDR3 DNA sequence: TGTGCCGTCAGGTCTTCACAGGGGCATGATGGCTACACCTTC.